This T cell receptor (beta chain) was recorded in a study of T cell changes during pregnancy in multiple sclerosis. Per germline, CDR1 KGHSH and CDR2 LQKENI. Trimming left V 4 bases short and J 0 bases short, with 12 bases between. This CDR3 comprises 15 residues. TCRdb's table, derived via immunoSEQ multiplex PCR, lists solely in-frame clones and lacks some. The repertoire holds some 52,000 clones, with 85% to 95% as singletons. This sequence joins TRBV18 and TRBJ1-2; possible D gene TRBD1, 5 bases. This TCR was recovered from a female donor with multiple sclerosis, enrolled in a pregnancy study. Here the sequenced sample was CD4+ T cells from peripheral blood mononuclear cells, taken in the third trimester of pregnancy. The CDR3 spells CASSRGDLTNYGYTF. CDR3 DNA: TGTGCCAGCTCACGGGGGGACCTAACTAACTATGGCTACACCTTC.